The 6 T cell receptor beta chains below were found in one sample sequenced in a study of CD8+CD57+ T cells in acquired aplastic anemia. TCR beta VDJ combinations and CDR3 sequences were profiled from genomic DNA. Using its own MiXCR run on the reads, TCRdb lists one record per CDR3 protein. The sample shows some 280,000 distinct CDR3 sequences, roughly three fifths of them seen only once. Sequencing input: sorted CD4+, CD8+, or CD8+CD57+ T cells (not recorded which) from PBMCs. These receptors all stem from a human donor with severe aplastic anemia or a healthy control (not recorded which).

The chain links TRBV6-6 to TRBJ2-3; D is possibly TRBD1 (6 bases). The V end was cut by 11 bases, the J end by 3 bases, with 15 bases between. Germline CDR1 MNHNY, CDR2 SVGAGI (reference sequence). This CDR3 spans 13 amino acids. CDR3 nucleotides: TGTGCCGCTGCGGACAGAATGACAGATACGCAGTATTTT. Residues: CAAADRMTDTQYF.

This clonotype was recorded many times. The chain has TRBV29-1 and TRBJ2-7; possibly TRBD1 for D (5 bases). V lost 6 bases and J 2 bases, leaving 14 bases between the germline ends. This CDR3 region has 13 residues. Germline CDR1 reads SQVTM; CDR2 reads ANQGSEA. CDR3 amino acids: CSVLFGHTYEQYF. In nucleotides, the CDR3 is TGCAGCGTCCTGTTTGGACACACCTACGAGCAGTACTTC.

This clonotype came up once. The chain employs TRBV19 and TRBJ1-5; D unclear. V lost 3 bases, J lost 0 bases, and 15 bases lay in between. The CDR3 spans 17 residues. Germline CDR1 reads LNHDA; CDR2 reads SQIVND (reference sequence). The CDR3 region is CASSIGHGEFSNQPQHF. The CDR3 coding sequence is TGTGCCAGTAGTATCGGGCATGGGGAGTTTAGCAATCAGCCCCAGCATTTT.

The chain employs TRBV7-9 and TRBJ1-1; D possibly corresponds to TRBD1 (6 bases). The CDR3 is 15 residues long. The V gene's germline CDR1 is SEHNR and CDR2 FQNEAQ (reference sequence). Trimming cost V 3 bases and J 1 base, with 12 bases left between them. The CDR3 sequence is CASSFITGQNTEAFF. The CDR3 DNA follows: TGTGCCAGCAGCTTTATAACAGGGCAGAACACTGAAGCTTTCTTT.

The chain combines TRBV10-3 with TRBJ2-2; weak D call: TRBD1 (6 bases). The V end lost 8 bases, the J end lost 5 bases, and 21 bases lay between the germline ends. The V gene's germline CDR1 is ENHRY and CDR2 SYGVKD. CDR3 length equals 16 residues. Here the CDR3 DNA reads TGTGCCATCGGGGGCTCTGTGGGGGATCCAACCGGGGAGCTGTTTTTT. Translation gives CAIGGSVGDPTGELFF.

On this clonotype itself: It may be a read error: a sequence one base away is much more abundant. V gene TRBV5-6 combines with J gene TRBJ2-5; D is perhaps TRBD2 (6 bases). CDR1 and CDR2 from the germline V gene are SGHDT and YYEEEE. V lost 1 base to trimming and J lost 7 bases, with 35 bases between them. This CDR3 spans 21 amino acids. Here the CDR3 reads CASSLIGGLFRPSGRPWTQYF. The CDR3 coding sequence is TGTGCCAGCAGCTTGATTGGCGGACTATTCCGGCCCTCAGGGCGCCCATGGACCCAGTACTTC. Variable domain in full (rest from reference TRBV5-6 and TRBJ2-5): DAGVTQSPTHLIKTRGQQVTLRCSPKSGHDTVSWYQQALGQGPQFIFQYYEEEERQRGNFPDRFSGHQFPNYSSELNVNALLLGDSALYLCASSLIGGLFRPSGRPWTQYFGPGTRLLVL.